Listed here are 2 T cell receptor beta chains from one sample, sequenced in a study of Graves' ophthalmopathy and Graves' hyperthyroidism. Researchers took RNA transcripts and amplified TCR beta CDR3 regions from them. In the first round, RT-PCR was carried out with HTBI primers, and a multiplex PCR formed the second round. TCRdb fed the multiplex PCR reads into MiXCR, producing one record per CDR3 protein. Of a few hundred thousand distinct CDR3 sequences in the sample, around 19% were seen once. Material: peripheral blood. These receptors originate from a woman aged 18-35 years with Graves' ophthalmopathy.

This clonotype has a count of ten or more. The gene calls are TRBV6-2 or TRBV6-3 and TRBJ1-1, with TRBD1 matching over 7 bases. V trimming: 2 bases; J trimming: 5 bases; junction bases outside the gene matches: 17. The CDR3 spans 18 residues. The V gene's germline CDR1 is MNHEY and CDR2 SVGEGT. The DNA of the CDR3 is TGTGCCAGCAGTTACCCCATCGACAGGGTTTTTCGCAAGACTGAAGCTTTCTTT. Its translation: CASSYPIDRVFRKTEAFF.

The chain recombines TRBV3-1 with TRBJ2-5, with D tentatively TRBD2 (6 bases). The germline V gene encodes CDR1 LGHDT and CDR2 YNNKEL (reference sequence). The CDR3 has 15 amino acids. Trimming removed 4 bases at V and 7 bases at J, with 19 bases between. CDR3 nucleotides: TGTGCCAGCAGCCGGCCGGAGGGAGCGGTGGGGACCCAGTACTTC. It yields the protein CASSRPEGAVGTQYF.